This T cell receptor (beta chain) was obtained from a study of T cell responses to AZD1222 COVID-19 vaccine listed by TCRdb under 2021. For the wider study: Because spike-specific TCR depth and breadth did not differ between the two schedules, AZD1222 recipients who got a second dose at roughly 4 weeks were pooled with those who got a second dose at roughly 12 weeks. TCR sequencing was performed for roughly 250 trial participants, of whom about 200 were given two doses of AZD1222 and around 26 were given two doses of MenACWY control vaccine. Trial participants were enrolled by age into 18-55, 56-69 and 70-plus year subgroups, with about 150, 27 and 61 TCR-sequenced participants respectively. Overall study results and their limits: Only 5 to 7 AZD1222 recipients were SARS-CoV-2 seropositive at baseline, limiting conclusions about previously exposed vaccinees. Participants were mostly white British, with more females than males. The authors suggested clonal diversity may have been underestimated. Because no samples from the day 14 peak response were available, repertoires could be characterized only after the peak T cell response. Spike-specific TCR breadth and depth rose significantly after two AZD1222 doses compared with day 0 and with MenACWY recipients. In the small 56-69-year group, the increase in depth fell short of significance, most likely because of low power. Vaccine-associated CD4 TCRs spanned the whole spike protein, with dominant responses in regions 160-218 and 743-854. Epitopes outside the regions mutated in the B.1.351 and B.1.1.7 variants were reportedly recognized by nearly half of the unique spike-specific TCRs.

The CDR3 regions of human TCRbeta chains were analyzed by immunosequencing. The authors processed their data as follows. TCRs in the repertoires were compared against a reference library of SARS-CoV-2-specific TCRs that had been generated with the MIRA antigen-specificity platform. Breadth was defined as the fraction of unique TCRs that were SARS-CoV-2-associated, and depth was defined as the fraction of total T cells that were SARS-CoV-2-associated. Using the MIRA data, each spike-specific TCR was mapped to the spike region that the TCR reacts to and placed in a CD4 or CD8 class. Log10-transformed breadth and depth values were compared by one-way ANOVA with Sidak's multiple comparisons tests. Imported from immuneACCESS, the table was reduced by TCRdb to in-frame sequences with V and J called. These copies leave out some clones; in studies compared against another copy, an unresolved V gene accounts for under half, and the cause of the remainder is not known. D and trimming come from the DNA, and the V and J calls and clone size come from that table. For this sample there are 170,000 or so clones; 90% appear just once. The ten top clones hold over 1.2% of the sample.

In light of the paper, this sample's time point label describes: baseline before first vaccination. Vaccinee samples were obtained from the UK trials COV001 and COV002, which included a single-blind randomized controlled phase 2/3 trial of AZD1222 (ChAdOx1 nCoV-19) in healthy adults. For TCRbeta chain sequencing, PBMC samples from trial participants were taken at day 0 and at day 28 after the second dose. This clone was picked up one time. Its antigen is still unknown. No much larger clone exists at a distance of one base, and base qualities are not known. The V and J ends are trimmed by 5 bases and 9 bases, leaving 17 bases between them. Measured from the cysteine to the phenylalanine, the CDR3 is 14 residues long. The read is trimmed to its CDR3 DNA, 42 bases read in frame from base 1. CDR1 and CDR2 were assigned from the germline V gene (reference sequence) as MNHEY and SMNVEV.

The chain uses TRBV27 and TRBJ2-1; the D gene assignment is ambiguous. The source material was peripheral blood, sampled on day 0 of AZD1222 vaccination. The TCR was taken from an adult in good health. The CDR3: CASSPAGVLVEQFF. The DNA sequence is as follows: TGTGCCAGCAGTCCGGCCGGTGTCTTGGTTGAGCAGTTCTTC.